This TCR beta chain stems from a study of blood T cell repertoires in COVID-19. Study-level information: Acute-phase and convalescent COVID-19 samples originated in the United States, Italy and Spain. T cells, B-cell-depleted T cells, or PBMCs supplied cDNA or gDNA.

The CDR3 contains 14 residues. Trimming took 0 bases from V and 5 from J, leaving 10 bases between them. Germline V CDR1 and CDR2: MNHEY, SVGAGI. In the original analysis: Counts of nucleated cells, estimated from reference gene primer amplification, were obtained. Some clones are missing from TCRdb's copy, which holds only in-frame ones; the method was immunoSEQ multiplex PCR. D and trimming were read from the DNA, whereas the V and J calls and clone size are those reported in that table. Of tens of thousands of clones in the sample, 85% to 95% were seen once. The chain recombines TRBV6-5 with TRBJ1-2; D ambiguous. This TCR came from a human donor in a cohort sampled during active COVID-19. The sequenced sample consisted of peripheral blood. Written as DNA, the CDR3 is TGTGCCAGCAGTTACTCGAAACAGTCATATGGCTACACCTTC. It codes for CASSYSKQSYGYTF.